This TCR beta chain was recovered during a study of blood T cell repertoires in COVID-19. Overall study: Some COVID-19 samples were acute and others convalescent; all came from the United States, Italy and Spain. In each case, the material was cDNA or gDNA derived from T cells, B-cell-depleted T cells, or PBMCs.

Trimming shortened V by 1 base and J by 7 bases, and 11 bases separated the two germline ends. The CDR3 contains 14 residues. The germline gives CDR1 SGDLS, CDR2 YYNGEE. As processed by the authors: Nucleated cell number was recorded as an estimate derived from reference gene primer amplification. Here immunoSEQ multiplex PCR was the method, and the copy in TCRdb shows in-frame clones only, minus some. V, J and clone size were drawn from that table, and D and trimming were deduced from the DNA. In the table there are about 77,000 clones, less than 85% of which are singletons. Source material: peripheral blood. The receptor comes from a woman in her 70s with acute or convalescent COVID-19. The chain links TRBV9 to TRBJ1-4; no clear D gene. The CDR3 nucleotides read TGTGCCAGCAGCGTAACGGCAGGCTCTGAAAAACTGTTTTTT. Translating gives CASSVTAGSEKLFF.